This TCR beta chain comes out of a study of CD8+CD57+ T cells in acquired aplastic anemia listed by TCRdb under 2018. Notes on the research overall: On average, sorted CD4+ and CD8+ cells yielded around 3.5 ug of extracted DNA, with a range of 0.2 to 27.4 ug. A CD8+CD57+ expansion meant a frequency higher than the mean frequency seen in healthy subjects. Points the paper makes about the study in general: No significant difference in CD8+ Simpson's diversity was found between patients and healthy controls (P=0.060). Twenty-nine CD8+ CDR3 sequences were found in both patients and controls but appeared to be highly expressed in patients and within the immunodominant clones of the patients.

Patients chosen for sequencing had shown expansion of CD8+CD57+ cells by flow cytometry. Every patient had severe acquired aplastic anemia, diagnosed using the International Study of Aplastic Anemia and Agranulocytosis and Camitta criteria. No patient had received any therapy when blood was sampled. TCR repertoires of sorted CD4+ and CD8+ blood T cells from severe aplastic anemia patients and healthy subjects were deep-sequenced in the study. In the USA, patient enrollment took place under clinicaltrials.gov protocols 00001620, 01623167, 00001397, 00071045, 00081523 and 00961064. Ficoll-Paque density gradient centrifugation was used to isolate peripheral blood mononuclear cells. Before DNA extraction, CD4+ and CD8+ T cells were sorted with FACS or magnetic beads. Spanning cysteine to phenylalanine, the CDR3 consists of 14 amino acids. CDR3 DNA is the only sequence kept; it has 42 bases, read in frame from the first base. Deletion took 2 bases off V and 4 bases off J, with a span of 10 bases between the germline ends. As encoded in the germline V gene, CDR1 is MRHNA while CDR2 is SNTAGT.

Genomic DNA served as template for TCR beta VDJ combination and CDR3 sequence profiling. An Illumina HiSeq 2000 was the platform used for TCR repertoire sequencing. The original methods were these. TRBV/TRBJ rearrangement plots, CDR3 size and DJ length profiles, and Simpson's diversity index were used to evaluate the repertoires. The most abundant DNA sequence in the deep sequencing data was defined as the immunodominant clone. CDR3 amino acid sequences were checked for sharing between subjects and were compared against published repertoires and the VDJdb database. TCRdb passed the public sequencing reads through fastp at Q25 and MiXCR, retaining productive beta sequences. Entries are consolidated by CDR3 protein sequence, retaining the most common genes and DNA. TCRdb's processing, not the study's, gives the V and J calls here. The sample table lists some 170,000 distinct CDR3 sequences, about two thirds of them with a count of one. The top ten constitute more than 35% of the sample.

This clonotype has ten or more counts. What antigen it recognizes has not been identified. Base qualities are missing; no much larger clone stands one base away. The V gene is TRBV6-4 and the J gene is TRBJ2-3, with TRBD2 as a weak D call on 6 bases. The source is a human donor with aplastic anemia. The sample consisted of sorted CD4+, CD8+, or CD8+CD57+ T cells (not recorded which) from PBMCs. The bases read TGTGCCAGCAGTGACGGGACTGGAGCAGATACGCAGTATTTT. Translated, this is CASSDGTGADTQYF.